What follows are 31 T cell receptor beta chains derived from one specimen sequenced in a study of blood T cells in healthy people across ages. It was with a sample-barcoded 5' primer and a J-beta primer mix that a second PCR of roughly 6 to 11 cycles was run. MiXCR, run by TCRdb on the 5' RACE reads, gives a single entry per CDR3 protein. The table has more than 1,400,000 distinct CDR3 sequences, around 42% seen once; the top ten hold under 8%. Sample: blood. All receptors come from a young woman in good health.

The table lists this clonotype with many counts. The J gene is TRBJ2-5, the V gene TRBV12-3 or TRBV12-4, with D perhaps matching TRBD1 (5 bases). V lost 6 bases and J 5 bases, leaving 19 bases between the germline ends. The CDR3 runs 15 residues. CDR3 DNA sequence: TGTGCCAGCAGCTGGGTAGGGGCAGGATGGGAGACCCAGTACTTC. Protein: CASSWVGAGWETQYF.

V gene TRBV7-8 combines with J gene TRBJ1-1, with TRBD1 matching over 7 bases. The ends lost 2 bases at V and 2 bases at J; junction bases unmatched: 5. The CDR3 sequence is 15 residues long. Germline assignment: CDR1 SGHVS and CDR2 FQNEAQ. The DNA of the CDR3 is TGTGCCAGCAGCTTAACGTGGACAGGTAACACTGAAGCTTTCTTT. Protein sequence: CASSLTWTGNTEAFF.

The V gene is TRBV2, the J gene TRBJ2-1; D is possibly TRBD2 (7 bases). This CDR3 is built from 13 residues. Germline V gives CDR1 SNHLY, CDR2 FYNNEI. V gave up 8 bases and J gave up 6 bases, with 14 bases separating them. This chain's CDR3 is CASGLGGSNEQFF. The CDR3 DNA reads as TGTGCCAGCGGACTAGGGGGAAGCAATGAGCAGTTCTTC. The whole variable domain, remainder taken from reference TRBV2 and TRBJ2-1, is EPEVTQTPSHQVTQMGQEVILRCVPISNHLYFYWYRQILGQKVEFLVSFYNNEISEKSEIFDDQFSVERPDGSNFTLKIRSTKLEDSAMYFCASGLGGSNEQFFGPGTRLTVL.

This rearrangement joins TRBV20-1 to TRBJ1-2; D unclear. Trimming took 3 bases from V and 10 from J, leaving 21 bases between them. Germline CDR1 is DFQATT and CDR2 is SNEGSKA (reference sequence). CDR3 length equals 14 residues. This CDR3 is CSARGPGRVGAYTF. The CDR3 bases are TGCAGTGCTAGGGGCCCAGGACGGGTCGGAGCCTACACCTTC.

The chain combines TRBV7-6 with TRBJ2-1; maybe TRBD2 (5 bases). Germline V CDR1 and CDR2: SGHVS, FNYEAQ. The germline V and J ends were trimmed by 5 bases and 0 bases, with 14 bases remaining between them. The CDR3 spans 16 residues. CDR3 amino acids: CASSLDYPSSYNEQFF. CDR3 coding DNA: TGTGCCAGCAGCCTAGACTACCCGAGCTCCTACAATGAGCAGTTCTTC.

The chain employs TRBV20-1 and TRBJ2-3; D is ambiguous. Germline V gene lookup returns CDR1 DFQATT and CDR2 SNEGSKA (reference sequence). V lost 0 bases and J lost 6, with 19 bases in between. CDR3 length equals 16 residues. CDR3 in DNA: TGCAGTGCTAGAGATTCCGTGGATATGAGAGCGGATACGCAGTATTTT. The encoded protein is CSARDSVDMRADTQYF.

The chain has TRBV7-2 and TRBJ1-5, with 7 bases fitting TRBD1. J lost 6 bases, V lost 1 base, and 6 bases had no gene match. Germline-derived CDR1 and CDR2 are SGHTA and FQGNSA. The CDR3 sequence is 15 residues long. CDR3 region: CASSLVGDRAQPQHF. The CDR3 region has the DNA TGTGCCAGCAGCTTAGTGGGTGACAGGGCTCAGCCCCAGCATTTT.

On this clonotype itself: One end of the junction varies from germline; a read error may be responsible. The J gene is TRBJ2-3, the V gene TRBV7-7; no firm D call. The CDR3 consists of 13 residues. In germline, CDR1 is SSHAT, CDR2 FNYEAQ (reference sequence). The CDR3 nucleotides are TGTGCTAGCAGCTTACTGGAGACAGATACGCAGTATTTT. Its protein product is CASSLLETDTQYF.

The gene calls are TRBV25-1 and TRBJ2-1; weak D call: TRBD1 (6 bases). The germline gives CDR1 MGHDK, CDR2 SYGVNS. The V gene lost 6 bases and the J gene lost 9 bases, with 12 bases spanning the gap. The CDR3 runs to 12 residues. The CDR3 DNA reads as TGTGCCAGCAGCTCCACAGGGATTGAGCAGTTCTTC. Encoded protein: CASSSTGIEQFF.

The CDR3 here is CSAATEELATYEQYF. The CDR3 nucleotides are TGCAGTGCCGCTACAGAGGAACTAGCGACCTACGAGCAGTACTTC. The rearrangement joins TRBV20-1 to TRBJ2-7; 7 bases are a match to TRBD2. The CDR3 totals 15 residues. The V and J ends lost 6 bases and 2 bases, in that order; junction bases with no gene match: 13. CDR1 and CDR2 from the germline V gene are DFQATT and SNEGSKA (reference sequence).

This clonotype showed up many times. This rearrangement joins TRBV7-2 to TRBJ2-7; TRBD1 is a possible D gene (5 bases). The CDR3 sequence is 14 residues long. CDR1 SGHTA and CDR2 FQGNSA come from the germline V gene. V was cut by 2 bases and J by 2 bases, with 10 bases left in between. In nucleotides, the CDR3 is TGTGCCAGCAGCTTATCGACAGCTACCTACGAGCAGTACTTC. Its translation: CASSLSTATYEQYF.

The chain combines TRBV19 with TRBJ2-5, with D possibly matching TRBD2 (6 bases). The CDR3 has 14 residues. V was cut by 10 bases and J by 1 base, with 16 bases left in between. The germline CDR1 and CDR2 sequences are LNHDA and SQIVND (reference sequence). Here the CDR3 DNA reads TGTGCCACCTCCAGGAGGGGAGGCCAAGAGACCCAGTACTTC. This translates into CATSRRGGQETQYF.

V and J are TRBV20-1 and TRBJ1-2, with TRBD1 matching 8 bases. Germline assignment: CDR1 DFQATT and CDR2 SNEGSKA (reference sequence). The CDR3 runs 17 residues. With V trimmed by 5 bases and J by 1 base, 15 bases remained unmatched. The CDR3 protein is CSAGRGLGNRINYGYTF. As DNA, the CDR3 is TGCAGTGCTGGCAGGGGGCTCGGAAACCGAATTAACTATGGCTACACCTTC.

The J gene is TRBJ2-1, the V gene TRBV4-1; TRBD2 aligns across 8 bases. V shed 1 base and J 10 bases; nucleotides not matched to a gene: 15. Germline loops: CDR1 MGHRA, CDR2 YSYEKL. This CDR3 is built from 17 residues. CDR3 sequence reads: CASSQAPTGLEAREQFF. CDR3 sequence (DNA): TGCGCCAGCAGCCAAGCTCCGACGGGACTAGAGGCAAGGGAGCAGTTCTTC.

The chain is built from TRBV7-2 and TRBJ2-1; 7 bases agree with TRBD2. The CDR3 has 15 amino acids. Germline values: CDR1 SGHTA, CDR2 FQGNSA. V lost 7 bases and J lost 5; bases outside the gene matches: 11. This CDR3 reads CASTRFGSGHNEQFF. The CDR3, as DNA: TGTGCCAGCACCCGGTTTGGTAGCGGGCACAATGAGCAGTTCTTC.

V and J are TRBV20-1 and TRBJ1-3, with a tentative D call TRBD1 (5 bases). The CDR3 runs 14 residues. Trimming took 6 bases from V and 2 from J, leaving 14 bases between them. From germline, CDR1 is DFQATT and CDR2 SNEGSKA (reference sequence). The CDR3 loop reads CSARVQGAGNTIYF. As DNA, the CDR3 is TGCAGTGCACGCGTTCAGGGTGCTGGAAACACCATATATTTT.

The table lists this clonotype with many counts. The CDR3 DNA reads TGCAGCGTTTTGAGGGGCTACGAGCAGTACTTC. Amino acids: CSVLRGYEQYF. The chain carries TRBV29-1 and TRBJ2-7; D tentatively fits TRBD1 or TRBD2 (5 bases each). Germline V gives CDR1 SQVTM, CDR2 ANQGSEA. V was clipped by 5 bases and J by 3 bases, with 8 bases between them. The CDR3 covers 11 residues.

This clonotype was detected a few times. The rearrangement joins TRBV6-5 to TRBJ2-3; D is possibly TRBD1 or TRBD2 (5 bases each). The CDR3 has 17 residues. Trimming stripped 0 bases from V and 0 bases from J, with 13 bases between. Germline V CDR1 and CDR2: MNHEY, SVGAGI. The CDR3 coding sequence is TGTGCCAGCAGTTACTCGTGGGGACGGACTAGCACAGATACGCAGTATTTT. It specifies CASSYSWGRTSTDTQYF.

This chain joins TRBV25-1 and TRBJ2-1, with D tentatively TRBD1 (6 bases). The germline V gene has CDR1 MGHDK and CDR2 SYGVNS. This CDR3 has 14 residues. Trimming cost V 5 bases and J 5 bases, with 13 bases left between them. DNA of the CDR3: TGTGCCAGCAGTCCCAGGGGCGGACACAATGAGCAGTTCTTC. Its protein is CASSPRGGHNEQFF.

V is TRBV11-2 and J is TRBJ2-1; no clear D. Trimming took 3 bases from V and 0 from J, leaving 15 bases between them. Germline assignment: CDR1 SGHAT and CDR2 FQNNGV. The CDR3 runs to 17 residues. The CDR3 region is CASSLGPLLSSYNEQFF. In DNA form, the CDR3 reads TGTGCCAGCAGCTTGGGCCCTCTACTGAGCTCCTACAATGAGCAGTTCTTC.

This chain links TRBV16 with TRBJ2-1; 9 positions match TRBD1. Unmatched junction bases numbered 6, after V lost 3 bases and J lost 9 bases. Germline-derived CDR1 and CDR2 are KGHSY and FQNENV. This CDR3 is built from 14 residues. CDR3 DNA: TGTGCCAGCAGCCAGTACAGGGGGCCCGGTGAGCAGTTCTTC. This sequence encodes CASSQYRGPGEQFF.

This clonotype was found a few times. The genes are TRBV3-1 and TRBJ2-1; TRBD2 matches at 7 bases. Germline trimming cut 4 bases from V and 3 bases from J; bases unmatched to any gene: 6. This CDR3 comprises 15 residues. Germline CDR1 reads LGHDT; CDR2 reads YNNKEL (reference sequence). DNA for the CDR3: TGTGCCAGCAGCCCGAGCGGGATGAACTACAATGAGCAGTTCTTC. Translated: CASSPSGMNYNEQFF.

This clonotype has just a few counts. This may come from a read error, since a much larger clone is one base off. The rearrangement uses TRBV20-1 and TRBJ2-7, with TRBD1 matching 8 bases. Germline lookup yields CDR1 DFQATT and CDR2 SNEGSKA (reference sequence). The CDR3 has 17 amino acids. The V segment lost 0 bases and the J segment 7 bases; nucleotides outside the gene matches: 17. CDR3 amino acids: CSARDGGDRTVSNEQYF. Written as DNA, the CDR3 is TGCAGTGCTAGAGATGGAGGGGACAGGACTGTCAGCAATGAGCAGTACTTC.

The chain employs TRBV12-3 or TRBV12-4 and TRBJ1-6, with no clear D. Trimming stripped 6 bases from V and 8 bases from J, with 17 bases between. This CDR3 is 15 amino acids long. The CDR3 loop reads CASRDRKSTYSPLHF. The CDR3 DNA follows: TGTGCCAGCAGAGATAGGAAGTCGACCTATTCACCCCTCCACTTT.

V and J are TRBV10-3 and TRBJ2-1; the match to TRBD2 covers 10 bases. The CDR3 has 19 residues. The V segment lost 0 bases and the J segment 4 bases; nucleotides outside the gene matches: 12. The germline gives CDR1 ENHRY, CDR2 SYGVKD. The CDR3 nucleotides are TGTGCCATCAGTGAGTCGGGGTGGTCTAGCGGGAGTGGTTACAATGAGCAGTTCTTC. This codes for CAISESGWSSGSGYNEQFF.

The chain uses TRBV2 and TRBJ2-5, with a tentative D call TRBD2 (6 bases). This CDR3 comprises 11 residues. Per germline, CDR1 SNHLY and CDR2 FYNNEI. CDR3 protein: CATGRGEEQYF. The DNA of the CDR3 is TGTGCGACGGGCAGAGGGGAGGAGCAGTACTTC.

This clonotype turned up a few times. The chain recombines TRBV2 with TRBJ1-2; 8 bases match TRBD1. The J segment lost 8 bases and the V segment lost 6 bases, leaving 8 bases of the junction unmatched. The CDR3 spans 13 residues. Germline V gives CDR1 SNHLY, CDR2 FYNNEI. The CDR3 nucleotides are TGTGCCAGCAGAGTTGACAGGGGTGGAGGCTACACCTTC. It encodes CASRVDRGGGYTF. The full variable domain, completed using reference TRBV2 and TRBJ1-2, is EPEVTQTPSHQVTQMGQEVILRCVPISNHLYFYWYRQILGQKVEFLVSFYNNEISEKSEIFDDQFSVERPDGSNFTLKIRSTKLEDSAMYFCASRVDRGGGYTFGSGTRLTVV.

V gene TRBV6-1 combines with J gene TRBJ2-1; the D gene is possibly TRBD1 (6 bases). V was shortened by 4 bases and J by 1 base, with 20 bases between the two germline ends. This CDR3 is 18 amino acids long. Germline V gene lookup returns CDR1 MNHNS and CDR2 SASEGT. The CDR3 loop is CASSADRSGVWSYNEQFF. The CDR3 DNA sequence: TGTGCCAGCAGTGCGGACAGAAGTGGGGTTTGGTCCTACAATGAGCAGTTCTTC.

CDR3 in amino acids: CATSGTADNEQFF. The DNA for the CDR3 is TGTGCCACCAGTGGGACAGCAGACAATGAGCAGTTCTTC. The chain uses TRBV24-1 and TRBJ2-1; perhaps TRBD1 as D (6 bases). In germline, CDR1 is KGHDR, CDR2 SFDVKD. V lost 5 bases, J lost 5 bases, and 9 bases lay in between. The CDR3 sequence is 13 residues long.

The rearrangement uses TRBV20-1 and TRBJ2-7; possible D gene TRBD2, 6 bases. This CDR3 comprises 13 residues. V was cut by 3 bases and J by 7 bases, with 16 bases left in between. CDR1 and CDR2 (germline): DFQATT, SNEGSKA (reference sequence). The CDR3 region has the DNA TGCAGTGCTAGCTCCGGGACTTCTCCTGAGCAGTACTTC. Its protein is CSASSGTSPEQYF.

The gene calls are TRBV5-1 and TRBJ1-2; 9 bases are a match to TRBD1. Looked up from germline, CDR1 is SGHRS and CDR2 is YFSETQ. J was trimmed by 7 bases and V by 4 bases; bases with no gene match: 11. This CDR3 is 15 amino acids long. As DNA, the CDR3 is TGCGCCAGCAGCCTGACGACAGGGGGAGGTAGTGGCTACACCTTC. Amino acid sequence: CASSLTTGGGSGYTF.